Reported below is one TCR beta chain. The sample comes from a study of blood T cell repertoires in COVID-19. The CDR3 consists of 14 residues. J gave up 6 bases and V 4 bases, and 7 bases lay outside the gene matches. Germline values: CDR1 LGHDT, CDR2 YNNKEL (reference sequence). Assay used: immunoSEQ multiplex PCR; TCRdb lists only in-frame clones, some missing. The data show 150,000 to 200,000 clones, roughly 90% seen once. The sample taken for sequencing was peripheral blood. This sequence was found in a man aged 55-75 years with acute or convalescent COVID-19. This sequence joins TRBV3-1 (or the pseudogene TRBV3-2) and TRBJ1-1; 8 positions agree with TRBD1. CDR3 region: CASSLLDRVPEAFF. The CDR3 DNA sequence: TGTGCCAGCAGCCTCCTGGACAGGGTCCCTGAAGCTTTCTTT.